The rows below give T cell receptor beta chains drawn from one sample of a study of blood T cell repertoires in COVID-19. Clones were read by immunoSEQ multiplex PCR, and TCRdb kept only the in-frame ones, dropping some. The sample holds hundreds of thousands of clones, 89% seen once. Sequencing was carried out using peripheral blood. These receptor sequences come from a woman in her sixties with acute or convalescent COVID-19. Each CDR3 is given with its conserved first and last residue. Fields, in order: CDR3 DNA, CDR3 protein, D gene, J gene, clone size, V gene. D genes are given only for firm matches. The size of a clone is reported for some rows only, either as once, few or many, or as a class for expanded clones.

CDR3 DNA: TGTGCCAGCAGCTTGGAATGGCCCCGGGGGACCCAGTACTTC
CDR3 protein: CASSLEWPRGTQYF
D gene: -
J gene: TRBJ2-5
clone size: -
V gene: TRBV5-6

CDR3 DNA: TGTGCCAGCAGGGAGGACGCAACTAATGAAAAACTGTTTTTT
CDR3 protein: CASREDATNEKLFF
D gene: -
J gene: TRBJ1-4
clone size: -
V gene: TRBV5-4

CDR3 DNA: TGTGCCAGCAGCGTCGACAGGGATTATGGCTACACCTTC
CDR3 protein: CASSVDRDYGYTF
D gene: TRBD1
J gene: TRBJ1-2
clone size: -
V gene: TRBV5-4

CDR3 DNA: TGCGCCAGCAGCTTGGAGGGAGGGGAAGAGACCCAGTACTTC
CDR3 protein: CASSLEGGEETQYF
D gene: TRBD2
J gene: TRBJ2-5
clone size: -
V gene: TRBV5-1

CDR3 DNA: TGTGCCAGCAGCCAAGAACAGAGAACGATGCCAAATTACGAGCAGTACTTC
CDR3 protein: CASSQEQRTMPNYEQYF
D gene: -
J gene: TRBJ2-7
clone size: -
V gene: TRBV21-1

CDR3 DNA: TGTGCCAGCAGCAAAGTGTGTTGGACTAGCGGGAGGACAGATACGCAGTATTTT
CDR3 protein: CASSKVCWTSGRTDTQYF
D gene: -
J gene: TRBJ2-3
clone size: -
V gene: TRBV21-1

CDR3 DNA: TGTGCCAGTAGTATAGTCCCGGCAGGGGATGGCTACACCTTC
CDR3 protein: CASSIVPAGDGYTF
D gene: -
J gene: TRBJ1-2
clone size: -
V gene: TRBV19

CDR3 DNA: TGTGCCAGCAGCTTTGGGAGCTCCTATAATTCACCCCTCCACTTT
CDR3 protein: CASSFGSSYNSPLHF
D gene: -
J gene: TRBJ1-6
clone size: -
V gene: TRBV3-1/TRBV3-2

CDR3 DNA: TGTGCCACCGCAAGCGGGGGTTACTATGGCTACACCTTC
CDR3 protein: CATASGGYYGYTF
D gene: -
J gene: TRBJ1-2
clone size: few
V gene: TRBV3-1/TRBV3-2

CDR3 DNA: TGCGCCAGCAGCTTGGTTAGCGGGGGGCAAGAGACCCAGTACTTC
CDR3 protein: CASSLVSGGQETQYF
D gene: TRBD2
J gene: TRBJ2-5
clone size: few
V gene: TRBV5-1

CDR3 DNA: TGTGCCAGCAGCTTCCAGGGACTACCCCTCTACGAGCAGTACTTC
CDR3 protein: CASSFQGLPLYEQYF
D gene: TRBD2
J gene: TRBJ2-7
clone size: -
V gene: TRBV7-2

CDR3 DNA: TGCGCCAGCACCGAAGAGACAGGCGGGTACTATGGCTACACCTTC
CDR3 protein: CASTEETGGYYGYTF
D gene: -
J gene: TRBJ1-2
clone size: -
V gene: TRBV10-2

CDR3 DNA: TGTGCCAGCAGGGCCCGCAGCGTATACGAGCAGTACTTC
CDR3 protein: CASRARSVYEQYF
D gene: -
J gene: TRBJ2-7
clone size: -
V gene: TRBV12-3/TRBV12-4

CDR3 DNA: TGTGCCAGCAGCTTAAGGTATCCGGGACAGGAAGCTTTCTTT
CDR3 protein: CASSLRYPGQEAFF
D gene: TRBD1
J gene: TRBJ1-1
clone size: -
V gene: TRBV11-2

CDR3 DNA: TGTGCCAGCAGTTTATCTTTCCTGGCCGAGCAGTACTTC
CDR3 protein: CASSLSFLAEQYF
D gene: -
J gene: TRBJ2-7
clone size: -
V gene: TRBV28

CDR3 DNA: TGTGCCAGCAGGCAAACTAGCGGGAGGATTCGGGAGACCCAGTACTTC
CDR3 protein: CASRQTSGRIRETQYF
D gene: TRBD2
J gene: TRBJ2-5
clone size: -
V gene: TRBV28

CDR3 DNA: TGTGCCAGCAGTTTACCCCCGGGACAGGGGATATGGGAGACCCAGTACTTC
CDR3 protein: CASSLPPGQGIWETQYF
D gene: TRBD1
J gene: TRBJ2-5
clone size: -
V gene: TRBV28

CDR3 DNA: TGTGCCAGCAGCGGACAGGGTATGTCCTACGAGCAGTACTTC
CDR3 protein: CASSGQGMSYEQYF
D gene: TRBD1
J gene: TRBJ2-7
clone size: -
V gene: TRBV11-3

CDR3 DNA: TGTGCCAGCAGTTACTCAATCTCCAGCGGGAACTACGAGCAGTACTTC
CDR3 protein: CASSYSISSGNYEQYF
D gene: TRBD2
J gene: TRBJ2-7
clone size: once
V gene: TRBV6-5

CDR3 DNA: TGTGCCAGCAGTCCCACCCGGACTAGCTCAGAGACCCAGTACTTC
CDR3 protein: CASSPTRTSSETQYF
D gene: TRBD2
J gene: TRBJ2-5
clone size: once
V gene: TRBV11-2

CDR3 DNA: TGTGCCAGCAGCTTAAAGCGGGGAAGCACAGATACGCAGTATTTT
CDR3 protein: CASSLKRGSTDTQYF
D gene: TRBD2
J gene: TRBJ2-3
clone size: once
V gene: TRBV7-9

CDR3 DNA: TGCAGCGTTGCAGGGGCTGGAAACACCATATATTTT
CDR3 protein: CSVAGAGNTIYF
D gene: -
J gene: TRBJ1-3
clone size: -
V gene: TRBV29-1

CDR3 DNA: TGCGCCAGCAGCCAAACAGTCGGGACATATAACACTGAAGCTTTCTTT
CDR3 protein: CASSQTVGTYNTEAFF
D gene: -
J gene: TRBJ1-1
clone size: once
V gene: TRBV4-3

CDR3 DNA: TGTGCCAGCAGTACGACAGGGCTACTGGGCTACACCTTC
CDR3 protein: CASSTTGLLGYTF
D gene: TRBD1
J gene: TRBJ1-2
clone size: -
V gene: TRBV7-8

CDR3 DNA: TGTGCCAGTACTCTACAGCGGGGGGCTGAAGTTGGTGTTACGCAGTATTTT
CDR3 protein: CASTLQRGAEVGVTQYF
D gene: TRBD2
J gene: TRBJ2-3
clone size: -
V gene: TRBV19

CDR3 DNA: TGTGCCACCAGTGACCCCGGTCGCTATGGCTACACCTTC
CDR3 protein: CATSDPGRYGYTF
D gene: -
J gene: TRBJ1-2
clone size: -
V gene: TRBV24-1

CDR3 DNA: TGCGCCAGCAGCTTTGGCACTCCCCCAGGAGCTTTCTTT
CDR3 protein: CASSFGTPPGAFF
D gene: -
J gene: TRBJ1-1
clone size: -
V gene: TRBV5-1

CDR3 DNA: TGTGCCAGCAGCCCCTACACCGGGGAGCTGTTTTTT
CDR3 protein: CASSPYTGELFF
D gene: -
J gene: TRBJ2-2
clone size: -
V gene: TRBV7-2

CDR3 DNA: TGTGCCAGCAGTTTTACAGCACCCTATGGCTACACCTTC
CDR3 protein: CASSFTAPYGYTF
D gene: -
J gene: TRBJ1-2
clone size: -
V gene: TRBV28

CDR3 DNA: TGTGCCAGTACCTCACAGGGAAAGGGTCAGCCCCAGCATTTT
CDR3 protein: CASTSQGKGQPQHF
D gene: -
J gene: TRBJ1-5
clone size: -
V gene: TRBV19

CDR3 DNA: TGTGCCAGCAGCTTACCCCAACATGGTCCAGGGATGCACGAGCAGTACTTC
CDR3 protein: CASSLPQHGPGMHEQYF
D gene: -
J gene: TRBJ2-7
clone size: -
V gene: TRBV7-2

CDR3 DNA: TGTGCCATCAGTGAGGCCGGACTAGCGGGGGGTAGACTAGCCAAAAACATTCAGTACTTC
CDR3 protein: CAISEAGLAGGRLAKNIQYF
D gene: TRBD2
J gene: TRBJ2-4
clone size: -
V gene: TRBV10-3

CDR3 DNA: TGTGCCAGCAGCTTGCTGGAGGAAAAACTGTTTTTT
CDR3 protein: CASSLLEEKLFF
D gene: -
J gene: TRBJ1-4
clone size: -
V gene: TRBV5-4

CDR3 DNA: TGTGCCACCAGTGATTCACAAGAGACCCAGTACTTC
CDR3 protein: CATSDSQETQYF
D gene: -
J gene: TRBJ2-5
clone size: -
V gene: TRBV24-1

CDR3 DNA: TGTGCCAGCAGTGAACCCGAAGGGGGGGGGCCCTATGGCTACACCTTC
CDR3 protein: CASSEPEGGGPYGYTF
D gene: -
J gene: TRBJ1-2
clone size: -
V gene: TRBV25-1

CDR3 DNA: TGTGCCATCAGTACTAACACCGGGGAGCTGTTTTTT
CDR3 protein: CAISTNTGELFF
D gene: -
J gene: TRBJ2-2
clone size: -
V gene: TRBV10-3

CDR3 DNA: TGTGCCAGTACCGGTTACGGACTCTACAATGAGCAGTTCTTC
CDR3 protein: CASTGYGLYNEQFF
D gene: -
J gene: TRBJ2-1
clone size: once
V gene: TRBV19

CDR3 DNA: TGCGCCAAGGGACAGGAAAATCAGCCCCAGCATTTT
CDR3 protein: CAKGQENQPQHF
D gene: TRBD1
J gene: TRBJ1-5
clone size: -
V gene: TRBV10-1

CDR3 DNA: TGTGCCAGCAGTCGACCGCACAGGGAAATCGGGAAGAATGAGCAGTTCTTC
CDR3 protein: CASSRPHREIGKNEQFF
D gene: -
J gene: TRBJ2-1
clone size: -
V gene: TRBV6-6

CDR3 DNA: TGTGCCAGCAGCTTAGGGACTATTAATGAGCAGTTCTTC
CDR3 protein: CASSLGTINEQFF
D gene: -
J gene: TRBJ2-1
clone size: once
V gene: TRBV7-2

CDR3 DNA: TGTGCCAGCAGCGTTGGACATCAGAATCAGCCCCAGCATTTT
CDR3 protein: CASSVGHQNQPQHF
D gene: -
J gene: TRBJ1-5
clone size: -
V gene: TRBV7-6

CDR3 DNA: TGTGCCTCGTCTGCGGGGAACACTGAAGCTTTCTTT
CDR3 protein: CASSAGNTEAFF
D gene: -
J gene: TRBJ1-1
clone size: -
V gene: TRBV7-3

CDR3 DNA: TGTGCCAGCAGCGGACGCTCCGGACAGGGCACTGAAGCTTTCTTT
CDR3 protein: CASSGRSGQGTEAFF
D gene: TRBD1
J gene: TRBJ1-1
clone size: -
V gene: TRBV9

CDR3 DNA: TGTGCCATCAGAGAACCCGGGACAGGGGCTCACTCTGGAAACACCATATATTTT
CDR3 protein: CAIREPGTGAHSGNTIYF
D gene: TRBD1
J gene: TRBJ1-3
clone size: -
V gene: TRBV10-3

CDR3 DNA: TGTGCCAGCAGTAACGGCGGGACAGGGAGAAACATTCAGTACTTC
CDR3 protein: CASSNGGTGRNIQYF
D gene: TRBD1
J gene: TRBJ2-4
clone size: -
V gene: TRBV6-2/TRBV6-3

CDR3 DNA: TGTGCCAGCAGCTCCGTAGCGGGGGGGCCGCTCGGAGAGACCCAGTACTTC
CDR3 protein: CASSSVAGGPLGETQYF
D gene: TRBD2
J gene: TRBJ2-5
clone size: -
V gene: TRBV13